This T cell receptor beta chain was recovered during a study of T cell repertoires in cytomegalovirus infection. Each CDR3 protein is one row after TCRdb ran MiXCR on the reads. The sample holds about 400,000 distinct CDR3 sequences, roughly 18% seen once. The ends lost 4 bases at V and 6 bases at J; junction bases unmatched: 13. Germline values: CDR1 KGHDR, CDR2 SFDVKD. This CDR3 contains 16 residues. This TCR was sampled from a human donor in good health (CMV status not recorded). Some clones in this sample may be carry-over from other donors' samples. Sequenced material: PBMCs. V usage is TRBV24-1 and J usage is TRBJ1-2, with 7 bases that match TRBD1. CDR3 sequence reads: CATSDPSSGQKNGYTF. CDR3 nucleotides: TGTGCCACCAGTGACCCCTCGTCGGGACAGAAAAATGGCTACACCTTC.